Below, 27 T cell receptor beta chains from the same sample are listed, as sequenced in a study of CD8 T cells in ankylosing spondylitis. Study-wide points: A motif of 7 or 8 highly homologous TCR beta variants was seen as apparently characteristic of ankylosing spondylitis blood.

Via MiXCR, TCRdb re-called the 5' RACE reads, giving one row per CDR3 protein. The table lists about 90,000 distinct CDR3 sequences, about 9% of them singletons. For these receptors, no antigen is known. Sequenced sample: blood, either unsorted or a sorted T cell fraction (not recorded which). Receptors originate from a male donor with ankylosing spondylitis.

The genes are TRBV6-2 or TRBV6-3 and TRBJ1-2, with D perhaps matching TRBD1 (6 bases). This CDR3 is built from 17 residues. Between the trimmed V and J ends, which lost 0 bases and 4 bases, there was a span of 18 bases. The V gene's germline CDR1 is MNHEY and CDR2 SVGEGT. CDR3 in amino acids: CASSYSTGQGTFYGYTF. The CDR3 DNA is TGTGCCAGCAGTTACTCGACCGGGCAGGGGACTTTCTATGGCTACACCTTC.

In this sample, this clonotype turned up a few times. V usage is TRBV3-1 and J usage is TRBJ1-4; D not resolved. The length of the CDR3 is 14 residues. V lost 6 bases, J lost 4 bases, and 12 bases lay in between. Germline loops: CDR1 LGHDT, CDR2 YNNKEL (reference sequence). The CDR3 sequence: CASRPTMINEKLFF. In DNA form, the CDR3 reads TGTGCCAGCAGACCAACTATGATTAATGAAAAACTGTTTTTT.

Turning to this clonotype: This could be a read error, since a much larger clone is one nucleotide away. The chain employs TRBV13 and TRBJ2-5; unclear D gene. The CDR3 is 14 residues long. Looked up from germline, CDR1 is PRHDT and CDR2 is FYEKMQ (reference sequence). CDR3 region: CASSFLKATETQCF. DNA of the CDR3: TGTGCCAGCAGCTTTCTCAAAGCTACAGAGACCCAGTGCTTC.

This clonotype appeared many times. This rearrangement joins TRBV13 to TRBJ2-7; 7 nucleotides agree with TRBD1. The germline gives CDR1 PRHDT, CDR2 FYEKMQ (reference sequence). V shed 5 bases and J 7 bases; nucleotides not matched to a gene: 11. There are 14 residues in the CDR3. The CDR3 here is CASSLPDRTGEQYF. For the CDR3, the DNA is TGTGCCAGCAGCCTCCCGGACAGGACGGGAGAGCAGTACTTC.

This clonotype showed up just a few times. The chain employs TRBV27 and TRBJ2-1, with 9 bases lining up with TRBD1. CDR1 and CDR2 from the germline V gene are MNHEY and SMNVEV (reference sequence). CDR3 length equals 15 residues. The ends lost 7 bases at V and 1 base at J; junction bases unmatched: 5. CDR3 in amino acids: CASILDRGSYNEQFF. The DNA of the CDR3 is TGTGCCAGCATCCTGGACAGGGGATCCTACAATGAGCAGTTCTTC.

This clonotype was detected ten times or more. CDR3 protein: CASSLGLGINEQFF. The CDR3 nucleotides read TGCGCCAGCAGCTTGGGGCTAGGGATTAATGAGCAGTTCTTC. The chain carries TRBV5-1 and TRBJ2-1, with D uncertain. V lost 0 bases and J lost 7, with 11 bases in between. Germline V gene lookup returns CDR1 SGHRS and CDR2 YFSETQ. CDR3 size: 14 residues.

This CDR3 reads CASSHAAGGPLSYEQYF. In nucleotides, the CDR3 is TGTGCCAGCAGCCATGCAGCGGGAGGGCCCCTTTCCTACGAGCAGTACTTC. This sequence joins TRBV11-1 and TRBJ2-7; 10 bases align to TRBD2. The CDR3 is 17 residues long. Germline V gives CDR1 SGHAT, CDR2 FQDESV (reference sequence). J was trimmed by 1 base and V by 5 bases; bases with no gene match: 11.

This clonotype occurred a few times. This rearrangement joins TRBV11-2 to TRBJ2-7; D not certain. This CDR3 is built from 12 residues. V gave up 3 bases and J gave up 0 bases, with 3 bases separating them. CDR1 and CDR2 from the germline V gene are SGHAT and FQNNGV. The CDR3 nucleotides are TGTGCCAGCAGCTTTAACTCCTACGAGCAGTACGTC. Translating it yields CASSFNSYEQYV.

This clonotype has just one count. The chain recombines TRBV7-6 with TRBJ2-1, with 9 bases identical to TRBD1. The CDR3 contains 13 residues. V shed 6 bases and J 7 bases; nucleotides not matched to a gene: 4. CDR1 and CDR2 (germline): SGHVS, FNYEAQ. CDR3 amino acids: CASRDRGMNEQFF. For the CDR3, the DNA is TGTGCCAGCAGGGACAGGGGTATGAATGAGCAGTTCTTC.

This clonotype came up many times. The V gene is TRBV20-1, the J gene TRBJ2-3; 10 nucleotides align to TRBD1. Germline V gene sequence: CDR1 DFQATT, CDR2 SNEGSKA (reference sequence). The CDR3 is 18 residues long. The junction had 13 bases not matched to a gene; V was cut back by 0 bases and J by 4 bases. CDR3 loop: CSARDFRQGAYGADTQYF. In DNA, the CDR3 is TGCAGTGCTAGAGATTTTCGACAGGGGGCATATGGCGCAGATACGCAGTATTTT.

This clonotype has more than one count but fewer than ten. The chain recombines TRBV9 with TRBJ2-3; D unresolved. V was pared by 0 bases and J by 3 bases, with 11 bases between. Germline CDR1 and CDR2: SGDLS and YYNGEE. CDR3 size: 15 residues. CDR3 protein: CASSVGRAWTDTQYF. In nucleotides, the CDR3 is TGTGCCAGCAGCGTAGGTAGGGCTTGGACAGATACGCAGTATTTT.

This clonotype showed up many times. The chain is built from TRBV27 and TRBJ1-3; D is possibly TRBD1 (5 bases). Trimming cost V 2 bases and J 4 bases, with 12 bases left between them. Germline assignment: CDR1 MNHEY and CDR2 SMNVEV (reference sequence). This CDR3 region has 15 residues. CDR3 residues: CASSLRGAGGNTIYF. CDR3 DNA sequence: TGTGCCAGCAGTTTACGCGGGGCTGGAGGAAACACCATATATTTT.

V and J are TRBV5-5 and TRBJ2-6; D possibly uses TRBD1 or TRBD2 (6 bases each). V was cut by 3 bases and J by 3 bases, with 13 bases left in between. This CDR3 contains 16 residues. Germline loops: CDR1 SGHKS, CDR2 YYEKEE (reference sequence). The DNA for the CDR3 is TGTGCCAGCAGCTCCCCGGGGGCAGGTGGGGCCAACGTCCTGACTTTC. Its translation is CASSSPGAGGANVLTF.

This clonotype was detected only a few times. As DNA, the CDR3 is TGCGCCAGCAGGACGTCGTGGGAGGGGGGGACAGATACGCAGTATTTT. Amino acids: CASRTSWEGGTDTQYF. V gene TRBV10-2 combines with J gene TRBJ2-3; a weak D match, TRBD2 (7 bases). CDR1 WSHSY and CDR2 SAAADI come from the germline V gene. V lost 6 bases to trimming and J lost 3 bases, with 19 bases between them. The CDR3 runs to 16 residues.

This clonotype was counted many times. The J gene is TRBJ1-1, the V gene TRBV5-1; D is perhaps TRBD1 (6 bases). V lost 2 bases and J 5 bases, leaving 13 bases between the germline ends. Germline CDR1 is SGHRS and CDR2 is YFSETQ. The CDR3 is 14 amino acids. The CDR3, as DNA: TGCGCCAGCAGCTTTTTCGGGGGCGGGACTGAAGCTTTCTTT. The encoded protein is CASSFFGGGTEAFF.

This clonotype appeared a few times. As DNA, the CDR3 is TGTGCCAGCGGCCTAGGTGGCAGGGGAGAGACCCAGTACTTC. This encodes CASGLGGRGETQYF. V gene TRBV27 combines with J gene TRBJ2-5; possible D gene TRBD1, 6 bases. Germline V gene data show CDR1 as MNHEY and CDR2 as SMNVEV (reference sequence). V was pared by 8 bases and J by 4 bases, with 17 bases between. This CDR3 is 14 amino acids long.

This clonotype was counted ten times or more. V is TRBV11-2 and J is TRBJ2-2; 14 bases line up with TRBD2. Germline V gives CDR1 SGHAT, CDR2 FQNNGV. The V gene end was trimmed by 5 bases and the J gene end by 8 bases; junction bases not matched to a gene: 13. The CDR3 sequence is 18 residues long. The CDR3 DNA sequence: TGTGCCAGCAGCAGGAAACCGTGGACTAGCGGGAGGACAGGGGAGCTGTTTTTT. This encodes CASSRKPWTSGRTGELFF.

This rearrangement joins TRBV29-1 to TRBJ1-1; tentative D call: TRBD1 (5 bases). CDR1 SQVTM and CDR2 ANQGSEA come from the germline V gene. There are 13 residues in the CDR3. Deletions cut 5 bases from V and 2 bases from J, with 12 bases between. CDR3 protein: CSVSGFGNTEAFF. CDR3 nucleotide sequence: TGCAGCGTTTCAGGGTTTGGAAACACTGAAGCTTTCTTT.

The rearrangement joins TRBV5-6 to TRBJ2-5; a possible D gene is TRBD2 (6 bases). From germline, CDR1 is SGHDT and CDR2 YYEEEE. The CDR3 is 14 amino acids. Trimming cost V 8 bases and J 1 base, with 15 bases left between them. The CDR3 DNA follows: TGTGCCAGTTTGGCGGGACTCCTCCAAGAGACCCAGTACTTC. It translates to CASLAGLLQETQYF.

V usage is TRBV21-1 and J usage is TRBJ1-2; no check of the table's D call, TRBD1, against the DNA was made. TRBV21-1 is recorded as a pseudogene. The length of the CDR3 is 18 residues. The DNA of the CDR3 is TGTGCCAGCAGCAAAGTGCTCTCTTGGAGACAGGGGGCTTATGGCTACACCTTC. Translation: CASSKVLSWRQGAYGYTF.

V gene TRBV27 combines with J gene TRBJ1-1; D remains unclear. V was trimmed by 0 bases and J by 4 bases, leaving 9 bases between them. Per germline, CDR1 MNHEY and CDR2 SMNVEV (reference sequence). The CDR3 has 14 residues. DNA of the CDR3: TGTGCCAGCAGTTTATCAGGCTTCGGCACTGAAGCTTTCTTT. Protein sequence: CASSLSGFGTEAFF.

The chain joins TRBV6-5 to TRBJ2-3, with D unresolved. Germline V gene sequence: CDR1 MNHEY, CDR2 SVGAGI. V was pared by 4 bases and J by 9 bases, with 14 bases between. This CDR3 contains 13 residues. This CDR3 is CASSSPTGETQYF. CDR3 sequence (DNA): TGTGCCAGCAGTTCCCCGACCGGAGAAACGCAGTATTTT.

Only a few counts were recorded for this clonotype. The V call is TRBV28, the J call TRBJ1-2; 7 nucleotides match TRBD1. The CDR3 has 14 amino acids. V gave up 3 bases and J gave up 3 bases; unmatched junction bases: 4. In germline, CDR1 is MDHEN, CDR2 SYDVKM. CDR3 DNA: TGTGCCAGCAGTTTCCAGGGGGACGACTATGGCTACACCTTC. It encodes CASSFQGDDYGYTF.

The rearrangement uses TRBV28 and TRBJ2-1, with D unclear. Germline V gives CDR1 MDHEN, CDR2 SYDVKM. The ends were cut back, 4 bases at V and 5 bases at J, with 9 bases in the middle. The CDR3 is made up of 13 amino acids. DNA for the CDR3: TGTGCCAGCAGTTCGGATACAAACAATGAGCAGTTCTTC. Translation gives CASSSDTNNEQFF.

This chain links TRBV4-1 with TRBJ2-7; 7 nucleotides align to TRBD2. The germline V gene encodes CDR1 MGHRA and CDR2 YSYEKL. This CDR3 is 15 amino acids long. Trimming removed 4 bases from V and 0 bases from J; junction bases left unmatched: 6. CDR3 in DNA: TGCGCCAGCAGCCCTGAGCGGGACCTCTCCTACGAGCAGTACTTC. It is translated as CASSPERDLSYEQYF.

The chain employs TRBV5-1 and TRBJ2-3, with 9 bases lining up with TRBD2. The CDR3 sequence is 15 residues long. V shed 7 bases and J 0 bases; nucleotides not matched to a gene: 6. In germline, CDR1 is SGHRS, CDR2 YFSETQ. CDR3 DNA: TGCGCCAGCGGATCTAGCGGGACTAGCACAGATACGCAGTATTTT. Translated, it gives CASGSSGTSTDTQYF.

The chain links TRBV15 to TRBJ2-1, with 10 bases lining up with TRBD2. Germline CDR1 is LNHNV and CDR2 is YYDKDF (reference sequence). V was pared by 6 bases and J by 2 bases, with 4 bases of the junction left unmatched. The CDR3 is made up of 15 amino acids. The CDR3 region is CATRESGRAYNEQFF. The CDR3 coding sequence is TGTGCCACCAGGGAGAGCGGGAGGGCCTACAATGAGCAGTTCTTC.